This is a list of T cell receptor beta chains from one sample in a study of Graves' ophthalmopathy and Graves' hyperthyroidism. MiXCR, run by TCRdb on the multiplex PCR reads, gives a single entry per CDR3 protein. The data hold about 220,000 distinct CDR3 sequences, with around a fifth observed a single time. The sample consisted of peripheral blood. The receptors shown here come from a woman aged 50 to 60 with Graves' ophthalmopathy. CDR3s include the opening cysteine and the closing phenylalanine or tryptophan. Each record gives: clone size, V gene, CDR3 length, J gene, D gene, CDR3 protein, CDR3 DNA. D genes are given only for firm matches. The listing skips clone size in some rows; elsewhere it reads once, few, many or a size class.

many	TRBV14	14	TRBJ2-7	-	CASSQGAGGYEQYF	TGTGCCAGCAGCCAAGGGGCAGGGGGGTACGAGCAGTACTTC
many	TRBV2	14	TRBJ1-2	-	CASSVRLGDYGYTF	TGTGCCAGCAGTGTACGGCTTGGGGACTATGGCTACACCTTC
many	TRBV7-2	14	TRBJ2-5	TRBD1	CASSLSGGAETQYF	TGTGCCAGCAGCTTATCAGGGGGCGCGGAGACCCAGTACTTC
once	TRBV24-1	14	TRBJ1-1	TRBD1	CATSRTGTNTEAFF	TGTGCCACCAGCAGGACAGGGACGAACACTGAAGCTTTCTTT
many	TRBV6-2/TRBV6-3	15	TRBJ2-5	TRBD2	CASSHGGLAQETQYF	TGTGCCAGCAGCCACGGGGGACTAGCCCAAGAGACCCAGTACTTC
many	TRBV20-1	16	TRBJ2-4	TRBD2	CSAHTEAGGPKNIQYF	TGCAGTGCCCATACCGAAGCGGGAGGGCCCAAAAACATTCAGTACTTC
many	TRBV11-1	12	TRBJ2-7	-	CASSPSRYEQYF	TGTGCCAGCAGCCCCAGTCGCTACGAGCAGTACTTC
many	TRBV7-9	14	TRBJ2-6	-	CASSVISGANVLTF	TGTGCCAGCAGCGTAATTTCCGGGGCCAACGTCCTGACTTTC
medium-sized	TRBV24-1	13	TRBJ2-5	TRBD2	CATSVAGEETQYF	TGTGCCACCAGTGTTGCGGGAGAAGAGACCCAGTACTTC
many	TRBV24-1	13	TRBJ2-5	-	CATRRDHEETQYF	TGTGCCACGCGCCGGGACCACGAAGAGACCCAGTACTTC
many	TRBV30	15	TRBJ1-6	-	CAWTSRGGGESPLHF	TGTGCCTGGACCAGTAGGGGCGGAGGAGAGTCACCCCTCCACTTT
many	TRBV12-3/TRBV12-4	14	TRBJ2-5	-	CASSLSAAGETQYF	TGTGCCAGCAGTTTATCCGCGGCGGGGGAGACCCAGTACTTC
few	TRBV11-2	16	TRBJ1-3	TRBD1	CASSYTGNRGGNTIYF	TGTGCCAGCAGCTATACAGGGAACAGGGGTGGAAACACCATATATTTT
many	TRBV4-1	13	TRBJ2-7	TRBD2	CASSPGRTREQYF	TGCGCCAGCAGCCCCGGACGGACTAGGGAGCAGTACTTC
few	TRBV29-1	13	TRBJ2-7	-	CSVRVQGVYEQYF	TGCAGCGTTAGGGTACAGGGTGTGTACGAGCAGTACTTC
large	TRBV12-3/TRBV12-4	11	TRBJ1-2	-	CASSLEGGYTF	TGCGCCAGCAGCTTGGAGGGGGGCTACACCTTC
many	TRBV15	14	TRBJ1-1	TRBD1	CATSRGTGNTEAFF	TGTGCCACCAGCAGAGGGACAGGGAACACTGAAGCTTTCTTT
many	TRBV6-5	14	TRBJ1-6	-	CASSYAGDNSPLHF	TGTGCCAGCAGTTACGCAGGGGATAATTCACCCCTCCACTTT
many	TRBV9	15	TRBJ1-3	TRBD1	CASSGRQGYGNTIYF	TGTGCCAGCAGCGGTCGACAGGGGTACGGAAACACCATATATTTT
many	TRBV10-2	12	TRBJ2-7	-	CASRLSAREQYF	TGCGCCAGCAGATTATCGGCGCGGGAGCAGTACTTC
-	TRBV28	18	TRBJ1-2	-	CASSFGGRGPQSNYGYTF	TGTGCCAGCAGTTTCGGAGGGCGCGGCCCTCAGAGCAACTATGGCTACACCTTC
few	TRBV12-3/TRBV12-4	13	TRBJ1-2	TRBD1	CASSVGQNYGYTF	TGTGCCAGCAGCGTGGGACAGAACTATGGCTACACCTTC
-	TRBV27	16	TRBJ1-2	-	CASRGGPPGTWYGYTF	TGTGCCAGCAGAGGGGGACCGCCTGGTACGTGGTATGGCTACACCTTC
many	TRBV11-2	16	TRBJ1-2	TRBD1	CASSLVSGTGGYGYTF	TGTGCCAGCAGCTTAGTTTCCGGGACAGGGGGCTATGGCTACACCTTC
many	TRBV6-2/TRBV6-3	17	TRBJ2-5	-	CASSYSMRSTIMETQYF	TGTGCCAGCAGTTACTCCATGCGGTCCACCATTATGGAGACCCAGTACTTC
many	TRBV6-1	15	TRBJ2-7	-	CASSVQIAQVYERYF	TGTGCCAGCAGTGTTCAGATAGCACAGGTATACGAGCGGTACTTC
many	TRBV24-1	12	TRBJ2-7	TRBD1	CATSPTGAEQYF	TGTGCCACCAGTCCTACAGGGGCCGAGCAGTACTTC
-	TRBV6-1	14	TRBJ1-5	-	CASSLGQSRQPQHF	TGTGCCAGCAGTCTTGGACAGAGTAGACAGCCCCAGCATTTT
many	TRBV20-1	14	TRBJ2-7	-	CSARAFGSAGEQYF	TGCAGTGCTAGAGCTTTCGGAAGCGCCGGCGAGCAGTACTTC
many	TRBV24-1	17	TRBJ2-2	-	CATSDLGGSGDTGELFF	TGTGCCACCAGTGATTTGGGGGGGAGTGGAGACACCGGGGAGCTGTTTTTT
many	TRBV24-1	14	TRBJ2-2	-	CATSDLYPTGELFF	TGTGCCACCAGTGATTTGTACCCCACCGGGGAGCTGTTTTTT
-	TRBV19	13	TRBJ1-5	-	CVSSIDRGQPQHF	TGTGTCAGTAGTATAGATCGGGGTCAGCCCCAGCATTTT